The sample holds many counts of the clone carrying this T cell receptor beta chain. The antigen is undetermined. Trimming cost V 7 bases and J 0 bases, with 12 bases left between them. Germline V gives CDR1 SQVTM, CDR2 ANQGSEA. The CDR3 covers 13 residues. In TCRdb, the 5' RACE reads were re-called with MiXCR into one record per CDR3 protein. There are 650,000 to 800,000 distinct CDR3 sequences in the sample; about 20% occur only once, and under 20% lies in the top ten. This record comes from a study of CD8 T cells in ankylosing spondylitis. Broader study findings: A TCR beta motif of eight or nine highly homologous variants seemed to mark ankylosing spondylitis blood. Disease-linked clones reportedly concentrated significantly in matched ankylosing spondylitis synovial fluid.

The chain links TRBV29-1 to TRBJ1-1; no reliable D call. This receptor was taken from a male donor with ankylosing spondylitis. Material: blood, either unsorted or a sorted T cell fraction (not recorded which). CDR3 sequence: CSAGGWLNTEAFF. The CDR3 bases are TGCAGCGCCGGAGGTTGGCTGAACACTGAAGCTTTCTTT.